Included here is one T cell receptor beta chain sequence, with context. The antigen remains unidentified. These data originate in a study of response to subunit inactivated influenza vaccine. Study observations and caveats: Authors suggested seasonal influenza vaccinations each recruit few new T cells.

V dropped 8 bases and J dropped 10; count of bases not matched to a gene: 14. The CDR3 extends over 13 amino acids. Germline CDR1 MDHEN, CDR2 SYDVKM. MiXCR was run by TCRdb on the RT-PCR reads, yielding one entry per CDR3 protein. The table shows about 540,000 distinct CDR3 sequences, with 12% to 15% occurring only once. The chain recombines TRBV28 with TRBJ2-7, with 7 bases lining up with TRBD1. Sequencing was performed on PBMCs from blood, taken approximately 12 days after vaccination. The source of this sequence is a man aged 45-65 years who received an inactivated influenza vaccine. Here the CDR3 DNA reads TGTGCCAGCTTCGGCCGGGACAGCTCTCGTCAGTACTTC. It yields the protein CASFGRDSSRQYF.